This T cell receptor (beta chain) was recorded in a study of identical twins listed by TCRdb under 2016. Regarding the complete study: To test whether fetal clonotypes persist, this study deep-sequenced TCR alpha and beta repertoires from monozygotic twins, from unrelated adults of various ages, and from cord blood. Replicate twin experiments were performed at different times using different library preparation protocols to rule out contamination. Broad study findings and their caveats: Because the same donors could not be followed over many years, conclusions were based on cross-sectional statistical analysis. Out-of-frame TCR alpha sequences shared between twins showed an excess of low generation-probability sequences compared with coincidental sharing between unrelated individuals. In monozygotic twins, out-of-frame TCR alpha sharing was systematically underestimated by recombination models, although the models agreed with sharing between unrelated individuals. The excess sharing between twins in beta out-of-frame sequences was weaker because fewer shared sequences reduced the signal-to-noise ratio. Abundant cord blood beta clonotypes had fewer insertions, young adult naive repertoires showed a similar but weaker trend, and memory repertoires showed no such trend. Zero-insertion analyses could be partly confounded by invariant T cells such as MAIT and iNKT, although diverse VJ usage argued against such confounding for most clonotypes.

Receptors were amplified or captured by 5' RACE. The instrument given in TCRdb is Illumina HiSeq 2000. Template switching added a universal primer binding site, and the final cDNA carried a unique molecular identifier that allowed TCR cDNA molecules to be counted accurately. First-strand cDNA for TCR alpha and beta chains was synthesized from specific primers in the conserved constant-segment region. To control for contamination, every cDNA library was double barcoded, receiving both a SMART-Mk sample barcode and Illumina barcodes. TruSeq adapter sequences and Illumina sample barcodes were added in two successive PCR steps. TCR alpha and beta cDNA libraries were sequenced on the Illumina HiSeq platform with custom primers. In the paper's pipeline: MiGEC processed the raw reads to extract unique molecular identifiers, while MiXCR was used to determine the CDR3 positions. Recombination models were inferred per individual with the repgenHMM and IGoR tools using an EM algorithm. The tcR package in R was used for shared clonotype analysis, with sharing normalized by the product of cloneset sizes. To study raw recombination free of thymic and clonal selection effects, out-of-frame nonproductive sequences were analyzed. Using fastp at Q25 and MiXCR, TCRdb reprocessed the public reads and kept productive beta chains. Identical CDR3 protein sequences are pooled into one entry, listed with their most common genes and DNA. The V and J calls shown here were made by TCRdb, not taken from the authors' results. The sample table records some 1,600,000 distinct CDR3 sequences; 32% of these occur just once. The ten largest clones take up about 0.27% of the sample.

With regard to this clonotype: What antigen it recognizes has not been identified. No much larger clone is present one base from it, and per-base qualities are unavailable.

Every donor in the study was a healthy Caucasian. Trimming leaves V shorter by 4 bases and J shorter by 1 base, with the junction holding 4 bases beyond the gene matches. The CDR3 runs 17 amino acids, cysteine and phenylalanine included. Just CDR3 DNA is preserved here, 51 bases in frame from base 1. The CDR1 and CDR2 encoded by the germline V gene (reference sequence) are LGHDT and YNNKEL. The specimen sequenced was cord blood. Recombination joined TRBV3-1 with TRBJ1-4; 12 middle bases align to TRBD1. The clonotype comes from a newborn girl in good health. The CDR3 sequence is CASSPWDRGLTNEKLFF. The base sequence is TGTGCCAGCAGCCCCTGGGACAGGGGGCTAACTAATGAAAAACTGTTTTTT.